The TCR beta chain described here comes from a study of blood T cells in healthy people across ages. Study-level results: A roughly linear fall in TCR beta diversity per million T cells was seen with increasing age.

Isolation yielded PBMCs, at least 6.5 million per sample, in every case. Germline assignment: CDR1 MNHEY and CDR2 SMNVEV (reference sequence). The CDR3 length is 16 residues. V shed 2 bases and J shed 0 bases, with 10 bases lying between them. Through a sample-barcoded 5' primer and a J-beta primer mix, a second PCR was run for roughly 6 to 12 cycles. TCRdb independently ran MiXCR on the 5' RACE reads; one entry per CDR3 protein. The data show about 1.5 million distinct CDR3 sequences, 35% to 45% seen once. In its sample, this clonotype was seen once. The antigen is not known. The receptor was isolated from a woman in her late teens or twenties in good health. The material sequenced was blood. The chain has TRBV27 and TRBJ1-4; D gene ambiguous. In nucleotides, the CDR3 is TGTGCCAGCAGTTTAAGCCGGCTTTCAACTAATGAAAAACTGTTTTTT. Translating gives CASSLSRLSTNEKLFF.